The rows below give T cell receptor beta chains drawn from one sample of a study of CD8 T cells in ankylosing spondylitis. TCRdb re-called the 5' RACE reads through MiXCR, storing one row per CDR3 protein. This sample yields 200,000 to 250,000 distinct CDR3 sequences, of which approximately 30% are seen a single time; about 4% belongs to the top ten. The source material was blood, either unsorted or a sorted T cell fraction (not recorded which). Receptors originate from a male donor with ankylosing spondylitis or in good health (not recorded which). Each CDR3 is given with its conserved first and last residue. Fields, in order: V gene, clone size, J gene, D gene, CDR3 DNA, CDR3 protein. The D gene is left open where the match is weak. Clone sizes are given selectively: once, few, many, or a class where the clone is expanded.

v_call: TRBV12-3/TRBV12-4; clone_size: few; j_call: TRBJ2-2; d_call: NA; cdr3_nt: TGTGCCAGCGGGGGTTTTTTTGGGGCTAAAGGCACCGGGGAGCTGTTTTTT; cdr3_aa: CASGGFFGAKGTGELFF
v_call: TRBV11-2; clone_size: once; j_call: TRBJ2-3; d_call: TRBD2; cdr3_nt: TGTGCCAGCAGCCATGGGGGGGGGTCCCGCACAGATACGCAGTATTTT; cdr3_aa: CASSHGGGSRTDTQYF
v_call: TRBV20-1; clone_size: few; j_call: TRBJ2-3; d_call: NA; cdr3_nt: TGCAGTGCCCCCCTGGGTCCTCCCGTGGATACGCAGTATTTT; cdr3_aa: CSAPLGPPVDTQYF
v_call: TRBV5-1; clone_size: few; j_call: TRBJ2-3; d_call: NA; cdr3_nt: TGCGCCAGCAGCTTGGATTCCAGGGGCGCCTACACAGATACGCAGTATTTT; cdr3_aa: CASSLDSRGAYTDTQYF
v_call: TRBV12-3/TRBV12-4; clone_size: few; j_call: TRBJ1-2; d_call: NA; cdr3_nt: TGTGCCAGCCTAGGGTACCGGTCCTATGGCTACACCTTC; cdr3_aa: CASLGYRSYGYTF
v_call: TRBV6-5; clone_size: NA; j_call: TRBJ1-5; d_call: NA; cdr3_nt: TGTGCCAGCAGTTACTCCCGTAGGGTTCAGCCCCAGCATTTT; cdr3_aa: CASSYSRRVQPQHF
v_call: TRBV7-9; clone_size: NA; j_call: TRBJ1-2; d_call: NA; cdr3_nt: TGTGCCAGCACCCGGGGACCGACCTATGGCTACACCTTC; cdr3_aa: CASTRGPTYGYTF
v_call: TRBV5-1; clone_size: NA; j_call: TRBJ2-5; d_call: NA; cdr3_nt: TGCGCCAGCAGCTTGATCCAGCAAGAGACCCAGTACTTC; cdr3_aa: CASSLIQQETQYF
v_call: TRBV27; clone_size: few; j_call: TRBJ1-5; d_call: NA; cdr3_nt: TGTGCCAGCAGTAGATTAGGGGGCAATCAGCCCCAGCATTTT; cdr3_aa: CASSRLGGNQPQHF
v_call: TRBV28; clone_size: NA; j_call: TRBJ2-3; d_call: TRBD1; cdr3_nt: TGTGCCAGCAGCCCCTCCGGACAGGGTACCACAGATACGCAGTATTTT; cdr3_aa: CASSPSGQGTTDTQYF
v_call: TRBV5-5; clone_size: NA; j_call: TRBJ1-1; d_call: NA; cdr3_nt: TGTGCCAGCAGCTTGGAGCAGTTCCTTGAAGCTTTCTTT; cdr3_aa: CASSLEQFLEAFF
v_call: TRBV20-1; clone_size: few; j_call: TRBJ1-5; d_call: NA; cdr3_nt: TGCAGTGCCCCTTCCGGGACCGACGTGTATCAGCCCCAGCATTTT; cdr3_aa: CSAPSGTDVYQPQHF
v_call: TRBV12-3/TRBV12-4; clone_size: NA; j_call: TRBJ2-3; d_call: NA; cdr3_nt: TGTGCCAGCAGTTTGGAAGGCTCGGGGGTTACGCAGTATTTT; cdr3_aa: CASSLEGSGVTQYF
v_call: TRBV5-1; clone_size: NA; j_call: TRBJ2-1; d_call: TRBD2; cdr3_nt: TGCGCCAGCACACGCGGGGGGGCGGACAATGAGCAGTTCTTC; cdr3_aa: CASTRGGADNEQFF
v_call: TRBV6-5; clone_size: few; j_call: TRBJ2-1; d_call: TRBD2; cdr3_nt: TGTGCCAGCAGTACGGGGGGGGGTGAGCAGTTCTTC; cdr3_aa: CASSTGGGEQFF
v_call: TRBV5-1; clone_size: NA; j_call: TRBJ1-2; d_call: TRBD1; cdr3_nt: TGCGCCAGCAGCTTGGAGTTCATAGGGACAGGGACGAATGGCTACACCTTC; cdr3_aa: CASSLEFIGTGTNGYTF
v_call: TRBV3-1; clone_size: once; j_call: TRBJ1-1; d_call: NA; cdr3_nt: TGTGCCAGCAGCCAAGATTGGCAGGTCACTGAAGCTTTCTTT; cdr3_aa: CASSQDWQVTEAFF
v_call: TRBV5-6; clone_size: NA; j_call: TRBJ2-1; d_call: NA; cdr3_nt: TGTGCCAGCAGCTCCTCATCCGCAGGATCCTACAATGAGCAGTTCTTC; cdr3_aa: CASSSSSAGSYNEQFF
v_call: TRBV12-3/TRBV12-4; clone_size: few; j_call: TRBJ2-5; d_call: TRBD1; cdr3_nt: TGTGCCAGCATCAGGACAGGGGAAGGGGAGACCCAGTACTTC; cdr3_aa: CASIRTGEGETQYF
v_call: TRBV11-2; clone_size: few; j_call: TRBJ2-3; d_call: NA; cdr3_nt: TGTGCCAGCAGCTTAGAGTCTCCAGATACGCAGTATTTT; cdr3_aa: CASSLESPDTQYF
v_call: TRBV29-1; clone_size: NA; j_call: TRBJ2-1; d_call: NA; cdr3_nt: TGCAGCGGACAGCGGCCCCATTACAATGAGCAGTTCTTC; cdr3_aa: CSGQRPHYNEQFF
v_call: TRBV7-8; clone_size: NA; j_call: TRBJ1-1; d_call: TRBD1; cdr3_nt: TGTGCCAGCAGCGTGGGACAGGGGTCTACTGAAGCTTTCTTT; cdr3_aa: CASSVGQGSTEAFF
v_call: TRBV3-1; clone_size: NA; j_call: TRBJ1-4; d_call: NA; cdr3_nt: TGTGCCAGCAGCCACGGCCGCGGGGAACTGTTTTTT; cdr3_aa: CASSHGRGELFF
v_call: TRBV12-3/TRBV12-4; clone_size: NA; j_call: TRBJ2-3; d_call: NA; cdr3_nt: TGTGCCAGCAGTTTATATAGCGGTTCAACAGATACGCAGTATTTT; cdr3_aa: CASSLYSGSTDTQYF
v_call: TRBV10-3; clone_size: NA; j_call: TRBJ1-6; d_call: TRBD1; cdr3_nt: TGTGCCGTAGGGGCCGGGACAGGGTATAATTCACCCCTCCACTTT; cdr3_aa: CAVGAGTGYNSPLHF
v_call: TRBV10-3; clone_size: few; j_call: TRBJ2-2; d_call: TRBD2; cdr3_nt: TGTGCCCCCAGCGGGGAGGGCCCCAGGCTCGACACCGGGGAGCTGTTTTTT; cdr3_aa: CAPSGEGPRLDTGELFF
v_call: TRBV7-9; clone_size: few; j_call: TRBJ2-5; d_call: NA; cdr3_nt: TGTGCCAGCAGCTTGACAGGTCCAGAGACCCAGTACTTC; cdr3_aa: CASSLTGPETQYF
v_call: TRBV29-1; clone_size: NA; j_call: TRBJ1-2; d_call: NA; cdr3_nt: TGCAGCGTTGACGAGGTTTCGGGCTACACCTTC; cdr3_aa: CSVDEVSGYTF
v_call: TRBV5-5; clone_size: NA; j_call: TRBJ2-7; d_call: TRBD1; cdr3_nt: TGTGCCAGCAGCTTGGCGGGACAGGCCTACGAGCAGTACTTC; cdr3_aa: CASSLAGQAYEQYF
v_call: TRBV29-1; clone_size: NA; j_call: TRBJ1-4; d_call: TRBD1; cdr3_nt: TGCAGCGTTGCCGACAGGGGTAATGAAAAACTGTTTTTT; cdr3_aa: CSVADRGNEKLFF
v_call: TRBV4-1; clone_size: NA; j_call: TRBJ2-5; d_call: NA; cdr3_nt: TGCGCCAGCAGCCGTGGACTCCCAGAGACCCAGTACTTC; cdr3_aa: CASSRGLPETQYF
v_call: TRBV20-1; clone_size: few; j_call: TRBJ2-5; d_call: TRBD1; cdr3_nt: TGCAGTGCTAGCCACGGGACAGGGACTGGGACCCAGTACTTC; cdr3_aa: CSASHGTGTGTQYF
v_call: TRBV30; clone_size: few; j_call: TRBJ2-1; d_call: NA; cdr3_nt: TGTGCCTGGAGTGTACGGATTCGCTATGAGCAGTTCTTC; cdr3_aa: CAWSVRIRYEQFF
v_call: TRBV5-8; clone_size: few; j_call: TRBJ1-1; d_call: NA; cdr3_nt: TGTGCCAGCAAGAGGGGGGGCTGGATGAACACTGAAGCTTTCTTT; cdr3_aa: CASKRGGWMNTEAFF
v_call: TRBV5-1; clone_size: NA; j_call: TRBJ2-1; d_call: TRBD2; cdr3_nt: TGCGCCAGCCGCGGGGGAAACAATGAGCAGTTCTTC; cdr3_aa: CASRGGNNEQFF
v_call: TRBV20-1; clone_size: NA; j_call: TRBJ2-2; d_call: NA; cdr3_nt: TGCAGTGCTCCGGGTTCTTCCGGGGAGCTGTTTTTT; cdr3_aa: CSAPGSSGELFF
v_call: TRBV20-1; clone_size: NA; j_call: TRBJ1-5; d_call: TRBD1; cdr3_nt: TGCAGTGCTAGCAGCGGGACAGCTAGCAATCAGCCCCAGCATTTT; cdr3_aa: CSASSGTASNQPQHF
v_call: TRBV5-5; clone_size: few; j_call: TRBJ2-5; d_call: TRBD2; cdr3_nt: TGTGCCAGCACTCCCTCTCGCGGGGCGGGGGAGCGGGAGACCCAGTACTTC; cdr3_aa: CASTPSRGAGERETQYF
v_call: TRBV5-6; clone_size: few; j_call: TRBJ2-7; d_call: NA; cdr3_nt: TGTGCCAGCAGCCTTCGGGTCACCGAGCAGTACTTC; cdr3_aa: CASSLRVTEQYF
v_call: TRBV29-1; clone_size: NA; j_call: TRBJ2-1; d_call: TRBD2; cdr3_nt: TGCAGCGTTGACTTAGCGGGGGGTGCGGATGAGCAGTTCTTC; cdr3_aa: CSVDLAGGADEQFF